This TCR beta chain was retrieved from a study of blood T cells in healthy people across ages. Then a second PCR, running about 6 to 12 cycles, was carried out with a sample-barcoded 5' primer and a J-beta primer mix. MiXCR was run by TCRdb on the 5' RACE reads, yielding one entry per CDR3 protein. The data show around 700,000 distinct CDR3 sequences, with approximately 25% seen just once and 9.4% held by the top ten. The CDR3 has 14 amino acids. This clonotype was observed a handful of times. What it binds is not known. Notes on the study in general: The diversity estimates, figures obtained from one million T cells, were considered underestimates. The study found more naive CD4+ cells and higher diversity in long-lived than aged donors.

The same sample was also used in a study of T cells of mothers and their children.

The TCR comes from a boy under 18 in good health. The sequenced sample consisted of blood. The genes are TRBV21-1 and TRBJ2-5; the D call of TRBD1 is as the table states it, not checked on the DNA. The DNA end lines up better with TRBJ2-7; the J call may be wrong. TRBV21-1 is labeled a pseudogene. Here the CDR3 DNA reads TGTGCCAGCAGCATCCCCGGGGGAGACCTCGAGCAGTACTTC. Translated: CASSIPGGDLEQYF.